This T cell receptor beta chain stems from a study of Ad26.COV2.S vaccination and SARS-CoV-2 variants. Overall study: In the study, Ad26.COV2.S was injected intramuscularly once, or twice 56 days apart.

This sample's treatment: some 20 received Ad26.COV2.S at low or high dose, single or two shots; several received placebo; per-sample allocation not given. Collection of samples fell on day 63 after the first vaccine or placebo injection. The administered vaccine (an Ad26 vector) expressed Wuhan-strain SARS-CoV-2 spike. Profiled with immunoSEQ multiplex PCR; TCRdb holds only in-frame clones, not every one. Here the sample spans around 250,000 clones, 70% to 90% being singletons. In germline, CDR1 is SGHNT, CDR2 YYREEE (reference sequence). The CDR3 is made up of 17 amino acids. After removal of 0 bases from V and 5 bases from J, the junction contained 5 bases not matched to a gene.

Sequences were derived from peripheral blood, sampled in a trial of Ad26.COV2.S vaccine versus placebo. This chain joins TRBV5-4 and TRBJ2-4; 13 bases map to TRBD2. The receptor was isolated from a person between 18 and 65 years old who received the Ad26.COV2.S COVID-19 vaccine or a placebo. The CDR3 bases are TGTGCCAGCAGCTTGGGACTAGCGGGGGGAAAACAAAACATTCAGTACTTC. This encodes CASSLGLAGGKQNIQYF.